The source of this TCR beta chain is a study of blood T cell repertoires in COVID-19. TCRdb keeps only in-frame clones here, not all; method: immunoSEQ multiplex PCR. There are around 250,000 clones in the sample; approximately 82% occur only once, and 5% to 6% lies in the top ten. This clone was seen once. Source material: peripheral blood. The TCR comes from a man aged 80 or over with acute or convalescent COVID-19.

The CDR3 nucleotides read TGTGCCAGCAGCTCTTATAGTGGGCTCGGGCAGTACTTC. Translation: CASSSYSGLGQYF. The genes are TRBV12-3 or TRBV12-4 and TRBJ2-7, with D unclear. CDR3 length: 13 residues. V was pared by 6 bases and J by 9 bases, with 18 bases between.